This is a list of T cell receptor beta chains from one sample in a study of shared T cell receptors in the human thymus. TCRdb's copy holds only in-frame clones and misses some; the assay was immunoSEQ multiplex PCR. The data show about 380,000 clones, approximately 95% seen once. Sequenced: thymocytes. These receptor sequences come from a human donor. Each CDR3 is given with its conserved first and last residue. A D gene is named only where the DNA matches it firmly. The size entry is marked missing in some rows and otherwise reads once, few, many or a size class.

clone_size j_call v_call d_call cdr3_aa cdr3_nt
NA TRBJ1-5 TRBV19 NA CASSMTVEQPQHF TGTGCCAGTAGTATGACAGTGGAACAGCCCCAGCATTTT
NA TRBJ1-3 TRBV7-3 TRBD1 CASSISGGPGNTIYF TGTGCCAGCAGCATATCAGGGGGCCCAGGAAACACCATATATTTT
NA TRBJ2-1 TRBV10-3 NA CAASIQNEQFF TGTGCCGCCTCCATACAAAATGAGCAGTTCTTC
NA TRBJ1-5 TRBV18 NA CASSLAGKAQPQHF TGTGCCAGCTCACTCGCAGGGAAGGCCCAGCCCCAGCATTTT
NA TRBJ1-3 TRBV7-9 NA CASSLDHSGNTIYF TGTGCCAGCAGCTTAGACCACTCTGGAAACACCATATATTTT
NA TRBJ2-2 TRBV28 TRBD2 CASSLASGRVTGELFF TGTGCCAGCAGTTTAGCCAGCGGGAGAGTCACCGGGGAGCTGTTTTTT
NA TRBJ2-3 TRBV28 TRBD1 CASSSRDRVKDTQYF TGTGCCAGCAGTTCCCGGGACAGGGTGAAAGATACGCAGTATTTT
NA TRBJ2-7 TRBV20-1 NA CSASTYEQYF TGCAGTGCTTCGACCTACGAGCAGTACTTC
NA TRBJ2-3 TRBV10-3 NA CAISESPASGTDTQYF TGTGCCATCAGTGAGTCTCCAGCGTCCGGCACAGATACGCAGTATTTT
NA TRBJ2-7 TRBV5-5 NA CASSPGWGRPYEQYF TGTGCCAGCAGCCCGGGCTGGGGGCGTCCCTACGAGCAGTACTTC
NA TRBJ2-7 TRBV19 TRBD1 CASSIEGQDPSYEQYF TGTGCCAGTAGTATAGAAGGACAGGATCCCTCCTACGAGCAGTACTTC
NA TRBJ1-5 TRBV19 NA CASSNEEVGSNQPQHF TGTGCCAGTAGTAACGAGGAGGTAGGAAGCAATCAGCCCCAGCATTTT
NA TRBJ2-5 TRBV5-1 TRBD2 CASSLSFRGTRDVGETQYF TGCGCCAGCAGCCTAAGTTTTAGAGGGACTAGGGACGTCGGGGAGACCCAGTACTTC
NA TRBJ1-3 TRBV4-3 NA CASSQDPLGGGLRRNTIYF TGCGCCAGCAGCCAAGATCCCCTCGGGGGGGGCCTACGTAGAAACACCATATATTTT
NA TRBJ2-7 TRBV27 TRBD1 CASTLGGDREVQPTYEQYF TGTGCCAGCACTCTCGGAGGGGACAGGGAGGTCCAACCAACCTACGAGCAGTACTTC
few TRBJ1-2 TRBV11-2 TRBD1 CASSFGTGVGYGYTF TGTGCCAGCAGCTTTGGGACAGGGGTTGGCTATGGCTACACCTTC
once TRBJ1-4 TRBV28 TRBD1 CASSSQDRATNEKLFF TGTGCCAGCAGCTCACAAGACAGGGCAACTAATGAAAAACTGTTTTTT
once TRBJ2-5 TRBV7-2 TRBD2 CASSTRGLAGIQETQYF TGTGCCAGCAGCACTAGGGGACTAGCGGGTATCCAAGAGACCCAGTACTTC
NA TRBJ2-7 TRBV6-6 TRBD1 CASSYSKGQDPYEQYF TGTGCCAGCAGTTACAGTAAGGGACAGGACCCCTACGAGCAGTACTTC
NA TRBJ2-7 TRBV28 TRBD1 CASSLWGQGAQPHEQYF TGTGCCAGCAGTCTCTGGGGACAGGGGGCGCAGCCCCACGAGCAGTACTTC
NA TRBJ1-1 TRBV30 NA CAWSLGLEAFF TGTGCCTGGAGCCTCGGATTAGAAGCTTTCTTT
NA TRBJ2-3 TRBV28 TRBD2 CASRRTSGRLGTTDTQYF TGTGCCAGCAGACGGACTAGCGGGAGACTAGGGACCACAGATACGCAGTATTTT
NA TRBJ1-5 TRBV18 NA CASSPRGLNNQPQHF TGTGCCAGCTCACCTAGGGGACTGAACAATCAGCCCCAGCATTTT
NA TRBJ1-5 TRBV27 NA CATMGRADYSNQPQHF TGTGCCACCATGGGCCGGGCAGACTATAGCAATCAGCCCCAGCATTTT
few TRBJ1-1 TRBV28 NA CASSPRFWHNTEAFF TGTGCCAGCAGTCCCCGTTTCTGGCACAACACTGAAGCTTTCTTT
NA TRBJ1-1 TRBV10-3 NA CAIRVDLTVGTEAFF TGTGCCATCAGGGTGGACCTGACCGTGGGGACTGAAGCTTTCTTT
NA TRBJ2-3 TRBV28 TRBD2 CASSLSSSGRSGTDTQYF TGTGCCAGCAGTTTATCGTCTAGCGGGAGATCCGGCACAGATACGCAGTATTTT
NA TRBJ2-1 TRBV27 NA CASSLGTRFEQFF TGTGCCAGCAGTTTGGGAACTCGGTTTGAGCAGTTCTTC
NA TRBJ2-5 TRBV6-1 TRBD1 CASSEFSSYRGQETQYF TGTGCCAGCAGTGAATTCTCCTCCTACAGGGGTCAAGAGACCCAGTACTTC
NA TRBJ1-2 TRBV27 TRBD1 CASTTQPLGTGGYYGYTF TGTGCCAGCACCACTCAGCCCCTTGGGACAGGGGGTTATTATGGCTACACCTTC
NA TRBJ2-4 TRBV6-4 NA CASSDRYDSIIQYF TGTGCCAGCAGTGACCGCTATGATTCTATCATTCAGTACTTC
NA TRBJ2-1 TRBV11-3 NA CASSLKGTYNEQFF TGTGCCAGCAGCTTAAAGGGTACCTACAATGAGCAGTTCTTC
NA TRBJ1-2 TRBV27 NA CASSLQGFYGYTF TGTGCCAGCAGTTTACAGGGTTTCTATGGCTACACCTTC
NA TRBJ1-1 TRBV28 TRBD1 CASSLRDRSFF TGTGCCAGCAGTTTAAGGGACAGGTCCTTCTTT
once TRBJ2-1 TRBV27 TRBD2 CASSPIVPGTRNDRGDEQFF TGTGCCAGCAGTCCCATCGTACCCGGGACGCGGAACGATCGGGGGGATGAGCAGTTCTTC
NA TRBJ1-1 TRBV14 NA CASSQAGELMTPEAFF TGTGCCAGCAGCCAAGCAGGGGAATTGATGACCCCTGAAGCTTTCTTT
NA TRBJ2-5 TRBV28 TRBD2 CASSLAGGRWETQYF TGTGCCAGCAGTTTAGCGGGAGGGCGGTGGGAGACCCAGTACTTC
few TRBJ1-5 TRBV18 NA CASSPPGRASYSNQPQHF TGTGCCAGCTCACCACCAGGCAGGGCGAGCTATAGCAATCAGCCCCAGCATTTT
NA TRBJ1-5 TRBV28 NA CASRFLGSLPQHF TGTGCCAGCAGGTTCCTAGGGAGCCTGCCCCAGCATTTT
NA TRBJ2-3 TRBV27 NA CASSLRGSRADTQYF TGTGCCAGCAGTTTACGCGGGTCTAGGGCAGATACGCAGTATTTT